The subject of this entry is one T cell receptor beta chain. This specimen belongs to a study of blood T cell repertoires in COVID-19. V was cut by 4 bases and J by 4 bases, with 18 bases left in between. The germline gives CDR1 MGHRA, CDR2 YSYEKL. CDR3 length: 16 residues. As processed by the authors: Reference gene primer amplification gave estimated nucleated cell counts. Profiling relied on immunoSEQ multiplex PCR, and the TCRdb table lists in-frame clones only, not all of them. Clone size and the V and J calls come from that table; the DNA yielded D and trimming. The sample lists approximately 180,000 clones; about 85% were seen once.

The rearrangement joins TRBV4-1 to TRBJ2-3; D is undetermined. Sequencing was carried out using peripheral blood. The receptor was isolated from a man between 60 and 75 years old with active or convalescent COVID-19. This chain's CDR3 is CASSLHNSLKSDTQYF. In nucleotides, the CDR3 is TGCGCCAGCAGCCTACATAACAGCTTGAAGTCAGATACGCAGTATTTT.